The clone carrying this T cell receptor (beta chain) was found many times. The sample originates from a study of spatial heterogeneity in lung cancer. As to time point: sample taken at primary tumor resection. Unsorted whole RNA samples from tumor, nontumor lung or frozen PBMC were sequenced. The germline V gene has CDR1 SGHNT and CDR2 YYREEE (reference sequence). The CDR3 runs to 16 residues. J gave up 0 bases and V 5 bases, and 5 bases lay outside the gene matches. TCRdb re-called the 5' RACE reads through MiXCR, storing one row per CDR3 protein. The sample gives 50,000 to 55,000 distinct CDR3 sequences, approximately 7% of which show up once; roughly 3% is in the top ten.

The chain joins TRBV5-4 to TRBJ2-5; 12 bases agree with TRBD1. The TCR sequence derives from a female donor with early-stage non-small cell lung cancer. This sample comprised PBMCs, obtained at surgery. This CDR3 is CASRRGQGAYQETQYF. CDR3 DNA: TGTGCCAGCAGGAGGGGACAGGGGGCTTACCAAGAGACCCAGTACTTC.